Sequencing of this T cell receptor (beta chain) was carried out in a study of Tregs in tolerant kidney transplant recipients (dated by TCRdb to 2018 to 2020). Regarding the research as a whole: Before combined kidney and bone marrow transplantation, this study identified donor-specific regulatory T cells using TCRbeta sequencing and then followed those same cells after transplant. Here is what the overall study found, with its caveats: The most biologically relevant and donor-specific TCRbeta repertoire appeared to be identified by expanding Tregs with activated donor B cells. Biological reproducibility was not directly addressed, though technical replication error appeared minimal. For some patients the PCR primers changed over time, which made it impossible to compare the samples from those patients at the nucleotide level. The study was limited by small patient numbers, and the findings need validation in larger populations and under other immunosuppression protocols. Donor-specific Treg expansion exceeded global Treg expansion in tolerant patients, suggesting antigen-driven rather than nonspecific expansion.

Transplants used related donors with nonmyeloablative bone marrow transplantation; mixed chimerism was transient in the human trials. Unstimulated Tregs (CD4+CD25+CD127-), CD4+ non-Tregs (CD4+CD25-), CD4 and CD8 cells were FACS-sorted from thawed PBMCs. The patients were a handful of recipients of combined kidney and bone marrow transplants from the ITN036ST trial, and samples were available only for these trial subjects. Healthy control blood was processed to PBMCs by Ficoll density gradient and cryopreserved, and patient PBMCs were collected before and after transplant. For TCRbeta CDR3 sequencing, genomic DNA was extracted from sorted cells using the QIAGEN DNeasy Blood and Tissue Kit. Through immunoSEQ, high-throughput TCRbeta CDR3 sequencing was done commercially, including PCR amplification with internal controls and bias correction. As for the authors' bioinformatics: Unique productive TCRbeta sequences were defined by CDR3 nucleotide sequence when primers matched and otherwise by CDR3 amino acid sequence together with Vbeta and Jbeta genes. Sorting error was corrected by removing sequences shared between sorted populations at a frequency ratio of 2:1 or less, and the remaining shared sequences were assigned to the higher population. A sequence counted as donor-reactive if, in CFSE-low cells, the sequence had a frequency of at least 0.01% and was expanded at least 5-fold compared with unstimulated cells. Repertoire divergence was quantified by Jensen-Shannon divergence calculated from the top 100 TCRbeta sequences ranked by frequency. For samples with multiple sequencing runs, sorting error was corrected in each run separately before the runs were combined. The clones in this table, taken by TCRdb from immuneACCESS, are in-frame only. Not every clone is retained; where verified, under half of the shortfall comes from an unresolved V gene, and the cause of the rest is unknown. The DNA gave D and trimming, while V, J and clone size come from that table. The sample table holds 25,000 to 40,000 clones. The ten largest clones represent less than 2% of the sample.

Spanning cysteine to phenylalanine, the CDR3 consists of 13 amino acids. The DNA has 30 bases, all within the CDR3, and is read from base 1. V loses 6 bases, J loses 0 bases, and the germline ends lie 8 bases apart. The CDR1 and CDR2 encoded by the germline V gene are MDHEN and SYDVKM. Note on this clone: The target of this receptor is not known. The sequenced fragment ends 3 residues before the CDR3 boundary, so the rest is inferred from the germline J gene.

This TCR was recovered from a human patient who received a combined kidney and bone marrow transplant. Following a transplant, some T lymphocytes may have been derived from the graft donor. In this chain, TRBV28 is recombined with TRBJ1-2; TRBD1 is a weak D gene call, 6 bases matching. The sequencing used CD4+ T cells from blood (PBMCs), collected 24 months after the transplant. The sequenced CDR3 bases are TGTGCCAGCAGGGGGACATCTAACTATGGC. The resulting protein is CASRGTSNYG. The whole CDR3 region reads CASRGTSNYGYTF.